This TCR beta chain was observed in a study of vaccination and CD4 T cells after COVID-19. Turning to the study itself: The stimulating agents, overlapping spike peptides, came from SARS-CoV-2, HCoV-NL63, HCoV-OC43 and HCoV-229E. The study, taken as a whole, reports: Only after vaccination were a median roughly 83% of convalescents' reactive clones seen.

The Oncomine TCR Beta short-read assay was what sequenced the DNA obtained from cultured CD4+ T cells. Researchers extracted genomic DNA from CD4+ T cells that had been cultured. TCRdb called the PCR reads again in MiXCR, with one record for every CDR3 protein. Here the sample spans about 13,000 distinct CDR3 sequences, 25% to 30% being singletons. Treatment meaning: roughly 10-day PBMC culture with coronavirus spike peptide pools or control peptides (ViraFEST assay). CDR1 and CDR2 (germline): MNHEY, SVGEGT. V was pared by 5 bases and J by 4 bases, with 8 bases of the junction left unmatched. The CDR3 runs 16 residues. Notes on this clonotype: The antigen remains undetermined.

The source is a human donor who received a COVID-19 vaccine. This chain uses TRBV6-2 or TRBV6-3 with TRBJ2-1; 10 nucleotides match TRBD1. The sample consisted of CD4+ T cells from blood, cultured in vitro, taken before SARS-CoV-2 vaccination. CDR3: CASSEPGQGIYNEQFF. As DNA, the CDR3 is TGTGCCAGCAGTGAACCGGGACAGGGGATATACAATGAGCAGTTCTTC.